The clone carrying this T cell receptor (beta chain) was found once. This sample was included in a study of blood T cell repertoires in COVID-19. This CDR3 region has 17 residues. Germline-derived CDR1 and CDR2 are SQVTM and ANQGSEA. V lost 3 bases and J lost 4; bases outside the gene matches: 11. Repertoires were generated with immunoSEQ multiplex PCR, while TCRdb's copy carries only in-frame clones and drops some. The table lists more than 200,000 clones, roughly 86% of them singletons. Participants had their cohort set by participant-reported clinical history. The clonotype comes from a woman aged 25 to 39 with acute COVID-19. The chain joins TRBV29-1 to TRBJ2-3, with 12 bases aligning to TRBD2. The sequencing sample was made of PBMCs or T cells enriched from blood (not recorded which). The CDR3 region is CSVEKSSGGAPADTQYF. CDR3 bases: TGCAGCGTTGAGAAGTCTAGCGGGGGGGCCCCGGCAGATACGCAGTATTTT.